Listed here are 3 T cell receptor beta chains from one sample, sequenced in a study of cytomegalovirus exposure and HLA in healthy donors. PCR primers comprised 60 Vbeta and 13 Jbeta primers. TCRdb keeps only in-frame clones here, not all; method: immunoSEQ multiplex PCR. The sample lists over 150,000 clones; 65% to 75% were seen once. The sequencing sample was made of PBMCs. The receptors originated from a young man in good health and CMV-seronegative.

The chain couples TRBV5-1 to TRBJ1-2; 7 nucleotides line up with TRBD1. Germline V gene data show CDR1 as SGHRS and CDR2 as YFSETQ. This CDR3 is built from 15 residues. Germline trimming cut 5 bases from V and 0 bases from J; bases unmatched to any gene: 7. The CDR3 nucleotides are TGCGCCAGCAGACAGGGGATAATGTCTAACTATGGCTACACCTTC. Translated: CASRQGIMSNYGYTF.

The chain recombines TRBV7-8 with TRBJ2-2; D may be TRBD2 (7 bases). Germline V lookup: CDR1 SGHVS, CDR2 FQNEAQ. The ends were cut back, 5 bases at V and 1 base at J, with 17 bases in the middle. The CDR3 totals 17 residues. Written as DNA, the CDR3 is TGTGCCAGCAGCCCGACGGGGGGCGCAGGGAACACCGGGGAGCTGTTTTTT. Translation: CASSPTGGAGNTGELFF.

In DNA form, the CDR3 reads TGCGCCAGCAGCCAAGTAGGAAGACAGGGAGGAAGCTCCTATAATTCACCCCTCCACTTT. This translates into CASSQVGRQGGSSYNSPLHF. This chain links TRBV4-3 with TRBJ1-6, with TRBD1 matching over 7 bases. V shed 1 base, J shed 0 bases, and the junction held 12 bases outside the gene matches. CDR1 is LGHNA and CDR2 is YSLEER in the germline V gene. The CDR3 extends over 20 amino acids.